The clone carrying this T cell receptor (beta chain) has more than one count but fewer than ten. Investigators performed immunoSEQ version v3.0 at survey level. Assay: immunoSEQ multiplex PCR; the TCRdb copy retains only in-frame clones and omits some. The sample holds 20,000 to 25,000 clones, over 75% seen once. The CDR3 sequence is 13 residues long. Germline CDR1 reads SGHTA; CDR2 reads FQGNSA. Trimming removed 9 bases from V and 6 bases from J, with 15 bases in between. The data are from a study of long-term antiretroviral therapy in people with HIV. The chain combines TRBV7-2 with TRBJ1-5, with D possibly matching TRBD1 (5 bases). The clonotype comes from a man aged 25 to 40 with HIV. Sequenced here: unsorted PBMCs, sampled 1.5 years after starting antiretroviral therapy. The CDR3 DNA follows: TGTGCCAGGGTGGGCCAGGGTGTTCAGCCCCAGCATTTT. Protein: CARVGQGVQPQHF.